This passage covers 25 T cell receptor beta chains from one sample sequenced in a study of identical twins. One entry per CDR3 protein, called by TCRdb with MiXCR from the 5' RACE reads. The sample records fewer than 800,000 distinct CDR3 sequences, under 8.5% being singletons. The data were also submitted as part of a second study, on yellow fever vaccine responses in identical twins.

Sequencing was done on a sample of PBMCs. All receptors derive from a woman aged 18 to 35 in good health.

The DNA of the CDR3 is TGCGCCAGCAGCTTGTGGGCGGACGGGAACACTGAAGCTTTCTTT. This sequence encodes CASSLWADGNTEAFF. V gene TRBV5-1 combines with J gene TRBJ1-1; no reliable D call. V lost 1 base to trimming and J lost 1 base, with 11 bases between them. The CDR3 contains 15 residues. The germline CDR1 and CDR2 sequences are SGHRS and YFSETQ.

The V gene is TRBV29-1, the J gene TRBJ2-1, with D possibly being TRBD2 (5 bases). The CDR3 runs 13 residues. V was trimmed by 4 bases and J by 5 bases, leaving 12 bases between them. Germline CDR1 SQVTM, CDR2 ANQGSEA. The CDR3 protein is CSVVRRQDNEQFF. The CDR3 coding sequence is TGCAGCGTTGTGCGGAGGCAAGACAATGAGCAGTTCTTC.

The V call is TRBV6-5, the J call TRBJ1-5; 7 positions agree with TRBD1. The CDR3 length is 12 residues. V lost 6 bases, J lost 7 bases, and 3 bases stayed unmatched. Germline CDR1 and CDR2: MNHEY and SVGAGI. The CDR3 loop is CASRTGTQPQHF. The CDR3 region has the DNA TGTGCCAGCAGGACAGGGACACAGCCCCAGCATTTT.

J is TRBJ2-7 and V is TRBV20-1, with TRBD1 as a possible D gene (5 bases). Germline CDR1 is DFQATT and CDR2 is SNEGSKA (reference sequence). With 7 bases removed from V and 7 bases from J, the gap between germline ends came to 23 bases. The CDR3 has 14 amino acids. The CDR3 coding sequence is TGCAGTGTGGGGCTAGGTGGAGACCTACGAGAGCAGTACTTC. It codes for CSVGLGGDLREQYF.

J is TRBJ2-3 and V is TRBV11-2; TRBD1 might be the D (6 bases). V shed 5 bases and J shed 4 bases, with 16 bases lying between them. This CDR3 is built from 15 residues. Per the germline V gene, CDR1 is SGHAT and CDR2 is FQNNGV. The CDR3 loop reads CASSPRIDRPDTQYF. DNA for the CDR3: TGTGCCAGCAGCCCGCGAATCGACAGGCCAGATACGCAGTATTTT.

This clonotype was counted many times. The chain couples TRBV12-3 or TRBV12-4 to TRBJ1-3; D possibly corresponds to TRBD1 (6 bases). Trimming took off 5 bases at V and 0 bases at J, with 11 bases between the two ends. This CDR3 contains 15 residues. For the CDR3, the DNA is TGTGCCAGCAGTCGACCACAGGGCTCTGGAAACACCATATATTTT. Protein sequence: CASSRPQGSGNTIYF.

This clonotype was counted a few times. This chain links TRBV29-1 with TRBJ2-7, with D possibly being TRBD1 (7 bases). V lost 6 bases and J lost 4, with 13 bases in between. Germline lookup yields CDR1 SQVTM and CDR2 ANQGSEA. The CDR3 extends over 12 amino acids. CDR3 coding DNA: TGCAGCGTCGCGGGACAGACTTACGAGCAGTACTTC. Its protein is CSVAGQTYEQYF.

This clonotype was counted many times. This chain links TRBV10-3 with TRBJ1-1, with TRBD1 identical over 10 bases. The CDR3 extends over 13 amino acids. Looked up from germline, CDR1 is ENHRY and CDR2 is SYGVKD. V dropped 10 bases and J dropped 3; count of bases not matched to a gene: 5. In nucleotides, the CDR3 is TGTGCCACCGGGACAGGGGTCGACACTGAAGCTTTCTTT. As protein: CATGTGVDTEAFF.

The chain combines TRBV15 with TRBJ1-1, with D possibly being TRBD1 (6 bases). Germline CDR1 LNHNV, CDR2 YYDKDF (reference sequence). This CDR3 comprises 18 residues. The germline V and J ends were trimmed by 0 bases and 7 bases, with 24 bases remaining between them. The CDR3 here is CATSREREGGRLRGEAFF. The CDR3 region has the DNA TGTGCCACCAGCAGAGAACGAGAGGGGGGCCGGCTTCGGGGTGAAGCTTTCTTT.

This clonotype occurred a few times. The genes are TRBV13 and TRBJ2-7, with 15 bases fitting TRBD2. With 4 bases clipped from V and 1 base from J, the junction kept 5 bases outside the gene matches. From germline, CDR1 is PRHDT and CDR2 FYEKMQ (reference sequence). The CDR3 has 17 amino acids. The CDR3: CASSSGLAGGFSYEQYV. The CDR3, as DNA: TGTGCCAGCAGCTCGGGACTAGCGGGGGGATTTTCCTACGAGCAGTACGTC.

This clonotype was recorded many times. The chain recombines TRBV20-1 with TRBJ2-1; 11 bases fit TRBD2. Germline loops: CDR1 DFQATT, CDR2 SNEGSKA (reference sequence). This CDR3 region has 15 residues. Trimming at V came to 6 bases and at J to 8 bases, leaving 12 bases not matched to a gene. The CDR3 protein is CSAGGLAGLGHEQFF. CDR3 DNA sequence: TGCAGTGCGGGTGGACTAGCGGGCCTCGGTCATGAGCAGTTCTTC.

This clonotype was picked up many times. CDR3 residues: CASSYSISAPAPGMVNTEAFF. In nucleotides, the CDR3 is TGTGCCAGCAGTTACTCGATATCCGCCCCGGCCCCAGGGATGGTGAACACTGAAGCTTTCTTT. V and J are TRBV6-5 and TRBJ1-1; D is possibly TRBD1 (5 bases). The germline V gene has CDR1 MNHEY and CDR2 SVGAGI. This CDR3 comprises 21 residues. V shed 0 bases and J shed 0 bases, with 26 bases lying between them.

The chain carries TRBV28 and TRBJ1-5; TRBD1 aligns across 9 bases. With V trimmed by 5 bases and J by 1 base, 6 bases remained unmatched. The CDR3 loop spans 16 amino acids. Germline values: CDR1 MDHEN, CDR2 SYDVKM. This CDR3 is CASSRDRELSNQPQHF. The CDR3 nucleotides read TGTGCCAGCAGTCGGGACAGGGAATTGAGCAATCAGCCCCAGCATTTT.

The chain links TRBV2 to TRBJ1-2, with no clear D. The germline CDR1 and CDR2 sequences are SNHLY and FYNNEI. The V end lost 6 bases, the J end lost 4 bases, and 15 bases lay between the germline ends. The CDR3 covers 14 residues. The CDR3 reads CASRSQLPGYGYTF. The DNA of the CDR3 is TGTGCCAGCAGGTCACAGCTGCCGGGCTATGGCTACACCTTC.

The chain employs TRBV28 and TRBJ1-2, with a possible D match to TRBD1 (5 bases). This CDR3 is 13 amino acids long. The V gene lost 5 bases and the J gene lost 4 bases, with 11 bases spanning the gap. Germline lookup yields CDR1 MDHEN and CDR2 SYDVKM. CDR3 region: CASSAGGGYGYTF. The CDR3 bases are TGTGCCAGCAGTGCTGGGGGTGGCTATGGCTACACCTTC.

A note on this clonotype: A read error may explain this, as a much larger clone is one base away. The chain combines TRBV12-3 or TRBV12-4 with TRBJ2-1; 9 nucleotides match TRBD2. The CDR3 is 18 amino acids. The CDR3 DNA reads as TGTGCCTGCAGTCCCAGCCGGTATAGCGGGAGATTTCACAATGAGCAGTTCTTC. This gives the protein CACSPSRYSGRFHNEQFF.

The V and J genes are TRBV5-1 and TRBJ2-3; 9 positions match TRBD2. The CDR3 runs 16 residues. In germline, CDR1 is SGHRS, CDR2 YFSETQ. Trimming took 0 bases from V and 3 from J; bases not matched to a gene: 5. CDR3 bases: TGCGCCAGCAGCTTGGAAACTAGCGGGTTAACAGATACGCAGTATTTT. Protein: CASSLETSGLTDTQYF.

This clonotype has at least ten counts. This chain uses TRBV12-3 or TRBV12-4 with TRBJ1-2; TRBD1 matches at 9 bases. V trimming: 7 bases; J trimming: 0 bases; junction bases outside the gene matches: 6. The CDR3 is 15 residues long. CDR3 loop: CASNLQGATNYGYTF. Here the CDR3 DNA reads TGTGCCAGCAACCTACAGGGGGCAACTAACTATGGCTACACCTTC.

This clonotype was seen more than once but under ten times. This sequence joins TRBV29-1 and TRBJ2-1; 7 bases are a match to TRBD1. Germline lookup yields CDR1 SQVTM and CDR2 ANQGSEA. The CDR3 runs 14 residues. V lost 5 bases and J lost 4; bases outside the gene matches: 8. CDR3 nucleotides: TGCAGCGTTAATACAGGGGCCATGTACAATGAGCAGTTCTTC. This sequence encodes CSVNTGAMYNEQFF.

This clonotype was found a few times. The gene calls are TRBV5-6 and TRBJ2-3; D may match TRBD1 or TRBD2 (5 bases each). The V end was cut by 4 bases, the J end by 5 bases, with 14 bases between. Germline CDR1 SGHDT, CDR2 YYEEEE. The CDR3 totals 14 residues. The CDR3 sequence is CASSPGTVGDTQYF. Written as DNA, the CDR3 is TGTGCCAGCAGCCCAGGGACGGTTGGAGATACGCAGTATTTT.

The rearrangement joins TRBV21-1 to TRBJ1-4; the D call TRBD1 from the table was never checked on the DNA. TRBV21-1 is tagged as a pseudogene. CDR3 length equals 18 residues. This CDR3 reads CASSKNLRDRGVREKLFF. DNA for the CDR3: TGTGCCAGCAGCAAAAATCTACGGGACAGGGGAGTCCGCGAAAAACTGTTTTTT.

At least ten counts were recorded for this clonotype. V usage is TRBV7-3 and J usage is TRBJ2-3; D may be TRBD2 (6 bases). The CDR3 contains 14 residues. Germline CDR1 reads SGHTA; CDR2 reads FQGTGA. V shed 5 bases and J shed 5 bases, with 14 bases lying between them. CDR3 bases: TGTGCCAGCAGCACCCACGGGAGCGAAGATACGCAGTATTTT. This translates into CASSTHGSEDTQYF.

J is TRBJ1-6 and V is TRBV5-1, with 10 bases identical to TRBD1. Germline CDR1 reads SGHRS; CDR2 reads YFSETQ. CDR3 length: 16 amino acids. Trimming removed 0 bases from V and 9 bases from J; junction bases left unmatched: 6. CDR3: CASSLVSGTGVSPLHF. CDR3 sequence (DNA): TGCGCCAGCAGCTTGGTTTCGGGGACAGGGGTTTCACCCCTCCACTTT.

This clonotype occurred a few times. V gene TRBV18 combines with J gene TRBJ1-1; no clear D gene. The CDR3 spans 15 residues. CDR1 KGHSH and CDR2 LQKENI come from the germline V gene. Deletions cut 0 bases from V and 0 bases from J, with 8 bases between. CDR3 bases: TGTGCCAGCTCACCACCAGAGGCCCTGAACACTGAAGCTTTCTTT. Protein sequence: CASSPPEALNTEAFF.

This clonotype was picked up many times. The V and J genes are TRBV5-6 and TRBJ1-2; no clear D. From germline, CDR1 is SGHDT and CDR2 YYEEEE. This CDR3 region has 11 residues. With 0 bases removed from V and 11 bases from J, the gap between germline ends came to 8 bases. The CDR3 DNA follows: TGTGCCAGCAGCTTGGTTTCCCGTTACACCTTC. It encodes CASSLVSRYTF.